The clone carrying this T cell receptor beta chain was seen a few times. The antigen remains undetermined. All of the isolated RNA was reverse transcribed, so expressed TCRB transcripts were sequenced. Naive, central memory and regulatory T cell samples averaged about 3.57 million immunoSEQ reads each. Clones were read by immunoSEQ multiplex PCR, and TCRdb kept only the in-frame ones, dropping some. There are 150,000 to 190,000 clones in the sample; approximately 10% occur only once, and roughly 0.5% lies in the top ten. Germline V gives CDR1 MDHEN, CDR2 SYDVKM. The CDR3 covers 12 residues. With V trimmed by 7 bases and J by 6 bases, 2 bases remained unmatched. Purity of each sorted population was above 95%. This sample stems from a study of beta chain features in type 1 diabetes. Findings of the study overall: Within the patient group, naive, central memory and Treg TCRB repertoires appeared more similar to each other than within healthy donors. All four CD4+ subsets from Type 1 diabetes patients carried moderately but significantly shorter TCRB CDR3s.

The sequence was collected from a man aged 25-45 years with type 1 diabetes. This chain joins TRBV28 and TRBJ1-5; 8 bases are shared with TRBD1. Sequenced: central memory CD4+ T cells from blood. The CDR3 bases are TGTGCCAGCAACACAGGGGGTCAGCCCCAGCATTTT. This gives the protein CASNTGGQPQHF.